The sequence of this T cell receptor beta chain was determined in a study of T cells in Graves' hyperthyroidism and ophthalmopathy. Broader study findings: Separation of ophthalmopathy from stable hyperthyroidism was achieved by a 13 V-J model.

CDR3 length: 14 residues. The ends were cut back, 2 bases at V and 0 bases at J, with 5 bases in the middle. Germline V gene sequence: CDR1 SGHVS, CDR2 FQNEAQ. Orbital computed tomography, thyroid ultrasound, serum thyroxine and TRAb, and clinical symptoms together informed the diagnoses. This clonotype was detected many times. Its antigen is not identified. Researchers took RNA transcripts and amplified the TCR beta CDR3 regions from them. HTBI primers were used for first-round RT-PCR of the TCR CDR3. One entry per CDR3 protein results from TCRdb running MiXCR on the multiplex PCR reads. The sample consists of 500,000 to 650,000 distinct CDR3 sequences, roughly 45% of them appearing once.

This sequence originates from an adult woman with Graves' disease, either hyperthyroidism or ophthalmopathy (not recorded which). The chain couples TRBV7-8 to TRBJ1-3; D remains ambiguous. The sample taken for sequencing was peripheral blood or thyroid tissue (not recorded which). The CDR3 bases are TGTGCCAGCAGCTTAACCCGCTCTGGAAACACCATATATTTT. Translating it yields CASSLTRSGNTIYF. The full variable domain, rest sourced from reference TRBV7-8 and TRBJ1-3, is GAGVSQSPRYKVAKRGQDVALRCDPISGHVSLFWYQQALGQGPEFLTYFQNEAQLDKSGLPSDRFFAERPEGSVSTLKIQRTQQEDSAVYLCASSLTRSGNTIYFGEGSWLTVV.